The entry below gives a single T cell receptor (beta chain) sequence along with its context. Its antigen remains unknown. TCRdb itself ran the RT-PCR reads through MiXCR, one entry per CDR3 protein. This sample carries 800,000 or so distinct CDR3 sequences, around 20% of them seen once, and the ten largest clones take about 9.4%. This record comes from a study of response to subunit inactivated influenza vaccine. The CDR3 is 13 amino acids. Trimming cost V 6 bases and J 11 bases; bases outside gene matches: 4. Germline V gene sequence: CDR1 SNHLY, CDR2 FYNNEI. Study-level points and caveats: Each seasonal influenza vaccination recruits few new T cells, the authors suggested.

The rearrangement joins TRBV2 to TRBJ2-1; 13 bases align to TRBD2. This clonotype was sampled from a man over 45 who received an inactivated influenza vaccine. The sequencing here drew on PBMCs from blood, taken 5 days after vaccination. CDR3 in amino acids: CASRTSGRDKQFF. The CDR3 DNA follows: TGTGCCAGCAGAACTAGCGGGAGGGATAAGCAGTTCTTC.